This T cell receptor (beta chain) is from a study of T cell clonality in common variable immunodeficiency. Study findings and constraints: In common variable immunodeficiency, TCR beta chains reportedly carried fewer deletions and N-nucleotide insertions.

The CDR3 length is 14 residues. V was pared by 4 bases and J by 2 bases, with 12 bases between. Germline V lookup: CDR1 KGHSH, CDR2 LQKENI. Clones were read by immunoSEQ multiplex PCR, and TCRdb kept only the in-frame ones, dropping some. This sample carries fewer than 35,000 clones, none of them present only once. There are many counts of this clone. What it binds is not known. The read halts 3 residues ahead of the CDR3 end, with the missing end drawn from the germline J gene. The V and J genes are TRBV18 and TRBJ2-7; D may be TRBD2 (6 bases). This receptor was identified in a human donor with common variable immunodeficiency. Sequencing was performed on peripheral blood mononuclear cells. CDR3 loop: CASSLGTPAYEQYF. CDR3 DNA (partial): TGTGCCAGCTCACTCGGGACTCCCGCCTACGAG.